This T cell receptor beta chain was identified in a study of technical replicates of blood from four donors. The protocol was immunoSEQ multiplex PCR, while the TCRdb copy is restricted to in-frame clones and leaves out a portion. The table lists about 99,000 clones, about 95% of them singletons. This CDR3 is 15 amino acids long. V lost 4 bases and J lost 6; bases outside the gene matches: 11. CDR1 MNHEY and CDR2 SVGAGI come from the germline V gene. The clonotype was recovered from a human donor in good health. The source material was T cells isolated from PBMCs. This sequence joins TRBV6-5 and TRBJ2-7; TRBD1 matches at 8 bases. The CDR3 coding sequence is TGTGCCAGCAGTTCACAACCCGGGACAGGAGGCGAGCAGTACTTC. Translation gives CASSSQPGTGGEQYF.